Described below is a single T cell receptor (beta chain) sequence and its context. The record originates from a study of blood T cell repertoires in COVID-19. Generated by immunoSEQ multiplex PCR, the TCRdb table keeps only in-frame clones and is missing some. Of about 250,000 clones detected, 85% to 90% appear once; the ten largest clones hold 15% to 19%. Germline lookup yields CDR1 LGHDT and CDR2 YNNKEL (reference sequence). This CDR3 spans 16 amino acids. The J segment lost 2 bases and the V segment lost 4 bases, leaving 8 bases of the junction unmatched. The chain carries TRBV3-1 (or the pseudogene TRBV3-2) and TRBJ2-3, with 8 bases aligning to TRBD2. The TCR comes from a young man who had recovered from COVID-19. The sample comprised PBMCs or T cells enriched from blood (not recorded which). The CDR3 DNA is TGTGCCAGCAGCCCCGGGGTAGCGGGATACACAGATACGCAGTATTTT. It is translated as CASSPGVAGYTDTQYF.